The TCR beta chain described here comes from a study of a mutant IDH1 vaccine in newly diagnosed glioma. Overall study: The study started vaccination 4-6 weeks after radiotherapy alone, or with temozolomide cycles. Patients had received radiotherapy, temozolomide, or both previously, most receiving both. An approximately 62% male, approximately 38% female split and a mean age of approximately 40 years characterized treated patients.

As concerns this clone: Its antigen remains unknown.

The CDR3 contains 13 residues. Germline V gene sequence: CDR1 SNHLY, CDR2 FYNNEI. Trimming removed 3 bases at V and 2 bases at J, with 6 bases between. Noted time point: week 11, during vaccination. Every vaccine dose comprised 300 ug of mutant IDH1 20-mer peptide plus topical imiquimod. New IDH1-mutant, ATRX-lost WHO grade 3 or 4 astrocytomas occurred in donors. Data came from immunoSEQ multiplex PCR; TCRdb stores just in-frame clones and leaves some out. The table lists some 130,000 clones, about four fifths of them singletons. The sequences come from PBMCs, collected from a glioma patient whose treatment included an IDH1 peptide vaccine. This receptor was taken from a middle-aged man with glioma. The chain has TRBV2 and TRBJ2-3; D is uncertain. For the CDR3, the DNA is TGTGCCAGCAGTGAGGTGATCACAGATACGCAGTATTTT. Translated: CASSEVITDTQYF.